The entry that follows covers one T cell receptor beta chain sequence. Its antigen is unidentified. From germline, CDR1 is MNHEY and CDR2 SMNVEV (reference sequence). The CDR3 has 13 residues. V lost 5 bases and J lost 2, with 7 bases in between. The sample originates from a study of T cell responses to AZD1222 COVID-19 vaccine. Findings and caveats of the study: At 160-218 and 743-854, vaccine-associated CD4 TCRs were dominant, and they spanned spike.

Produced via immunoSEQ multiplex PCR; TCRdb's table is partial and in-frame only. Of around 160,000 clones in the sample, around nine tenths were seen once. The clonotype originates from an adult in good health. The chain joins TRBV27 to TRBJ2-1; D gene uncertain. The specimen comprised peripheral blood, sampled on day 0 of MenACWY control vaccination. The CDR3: CASSPEPYNEQFF. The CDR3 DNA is TGTGCCAGCAGTCCCGAGCCCTACAATGAGCAGTTCTTC.